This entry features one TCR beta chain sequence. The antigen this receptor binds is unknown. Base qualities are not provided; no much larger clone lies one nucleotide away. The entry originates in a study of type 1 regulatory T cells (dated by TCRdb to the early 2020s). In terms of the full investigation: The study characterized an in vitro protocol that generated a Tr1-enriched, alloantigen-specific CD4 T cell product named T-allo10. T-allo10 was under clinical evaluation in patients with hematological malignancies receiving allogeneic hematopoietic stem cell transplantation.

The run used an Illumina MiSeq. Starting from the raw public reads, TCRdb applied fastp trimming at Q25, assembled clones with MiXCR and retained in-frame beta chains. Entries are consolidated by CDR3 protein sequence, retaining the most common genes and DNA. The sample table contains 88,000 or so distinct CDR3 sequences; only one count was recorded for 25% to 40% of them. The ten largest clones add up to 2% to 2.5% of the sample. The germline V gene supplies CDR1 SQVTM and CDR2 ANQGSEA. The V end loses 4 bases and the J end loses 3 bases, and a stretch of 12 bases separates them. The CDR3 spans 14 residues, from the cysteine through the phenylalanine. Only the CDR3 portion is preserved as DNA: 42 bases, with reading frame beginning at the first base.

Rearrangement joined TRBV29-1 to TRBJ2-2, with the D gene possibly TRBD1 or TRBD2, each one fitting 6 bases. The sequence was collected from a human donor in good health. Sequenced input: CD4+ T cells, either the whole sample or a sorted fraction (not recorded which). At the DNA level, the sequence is TGCAGCGTTGGGAGGGACATATACACCGGGGAGCTGTTTTTT. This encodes CSVGRDIYTGELFF.